Below, one T cell receptor (beta chain) is given with its context. In the study's own analysis: Amplification of reference gene primers was used by the study to estimate nucleated cell counts. Some clones are missing from TCRdb's copy, which holds only in-frame ones; the method was immunoSEQ multiplex PCR. V, J and clone size are those of that table, while D and trimming were read from the DNA. The sample holds about 320,000 clones, 65% to 85% seen once. The sample is drawn from a study of blood T cell repertoires in COVID-19. Study-level background: COVID-19 samples, acute and convalescent, were from the United States, Italy and Spain. PBMCs, B-cell-depleted T cells, or T cells were the source of the cDNA or gDNA that made up the material.

CDR1 is SGHTS, CDR2 YDEGEE, per germline. Trimming left V 1 base short and J 9 bases short, with 8 bases between. The CDR3 runs 12 residues. The specimen sequenced was peripheral blood. The chain carries TRBV5-8 and TRBJ1-5; D ambiguous. This sequence was found in a woman in her forties or fifties with acute or convalescent COVID-19. The CDR3, as DNA: TGTGCCAGCAGCTTGTACGGTGGGCCCCAGCATTTT. Translated, it gives CASSLYGGPQHF.